The 11 T cell receptor beta chains below all came from one sample that was sequenced in a study of blood T cell repertoires in COVID-19. TCRdb's copy holds only in-frame clones and misses some; the assay was immunoSEQ multiplex PCR. The table has some 27,000 clones, 65% to 70% seen once. Sequenced material: peripheral blood. These receptors originate from a human donor in a cohort sampled during active COVID-19.

The genes are TRBV12-5 and TRBJ2-1; D is unclear. The V end lost 1 base, the J end lost 16 bases, and 14 bases lay between the germline ends. This CDR3 comprises 12 residues. Per the germline V gene, CDR1 is LGHNT and CDR2 is FRNRAP. CDR3 protein: CASGLAGYSPFF. The CDR3 nucleotides are TGTGCTAGTGGTTTGGCCGGTTATTCCCCATTCTTC. Using reference TRBV12-5 and TRBJ2-1 for the parts outside the CDR3, the full variable domain is DARVTQTPRHKVTEMGQEVTMRCQPILGHNTVFWYRQTMMQGLELLAYFRNRAPLDDSGMPKDRFSAEMPDATLATLKIQPSEPRDSAVYFCASGLAGYSPFFGPGTRLTVL.

The chain has TRBV7-9 and TRBJ1-2; 9 bases are a match to TRBD1. The CDR3 sequence is 13 residues long. Trimming removed 6 bases from V and 6 bases from J; junction bases left unmatched: 5. The germline V gene has CDR1 SEHNR and CDR2 FQNEAQ (reference sequence). CDR3 in DNA: TGTGCCAGCAGTTTGGGACAGGGAGATGGCTACACCTTC. This sequence encodes CASSLGQGDGYTF.

By proportion, this clone is medium-sized (0.01 to 0.1%). The rearrangement uses TRBV29-1 and TRBJ2-7; the match to TRBD1 covers 8 bases. The germline gives CDR1 SQVTM, CDR2 ANQGSEA. With V trimmed by 7 bases and J by 6 bases, 8 bases remained unmatched. CDR3 length: 12 residues. The CDR3 loop reads CSARDRRLEQYF. Here the CDR3 DNA reads TGCAGCGCTAGGGACAGGCGGCTCGAGCAGTACTTC.

V and J are TRBV6-1 and TRBJ1-5; 7 bases line up with TRBD1. V trimming: 4 bases; J trimming: 5 bases; junction bases outside the gene matches: 11. The CDR3 spans 16 residues. CDR1 and CDR2 from the germline V gene are MNHNS and SASEGT. The CDR3: CASSGSAGGGHQPQHF. DNA for the CDR3: TGTGCCAGCAGTGGCTCGGCAGGGGGAGGACATCAGCCCCAGCATTTT.

For the CDR3, the DNA is TGTGCCAGCAGCTTCTTCGGCAATGAGCAGTTCTTC. Its protein product is CASSFFGNEQFF. The V gene is TRBV5-6, the J gene TRBJ2-1; no definite D call. The CDR3 length is 12 residues. The V gene's germline CDR1 is SGHDT and CDR2 YYEEEE. The V and J ends lost 2 bases and 6 bases respectively, with 6 bases between them.

The chain combines TRBV11-1 with TRBJ2-2; weak D call: TRBD2 (7 bases). CDR1 is SGHAT and CDR2 is FQDESV in the germline V gene (reference sequence). There are 16 residues in the CDR3. Trimming took 5 bases from V and 3 from J, leaving 16 bases between them. The DNA of the CDR3 is TGTGCCAGCAGCCCGAGGGGGGGATCCTACACCGGGGAGCTGTTTTTT. This translates into CASSPRGGSYTGELFF.

This clone was seen only a few times. The chain recombines TRBV6-2 or TRBV6-3 with TRBJ1-3; D uncertain. V lost 6 bases and J 2 bases, leaving 8 bases between the germline ends. This CDR3 is built from 13 residues. Germline V CDR1 and CDR2: MNHEY, SVGEGT. CDR3 protein: CASSEPPGNTIYF. CDR3 bases: TGTGCCAGCAGCGAGCCTCCTGGAAACACCATATATTTT.

The CDR3 nucleotides are TGCGCCAGCAGCTCCGGGACAGGGGGCTACGAGCAGTACTTC. This sequence encodes CASSSGTGGYEQYF. The genes are TRBV5-1 and TRBJ2-7, with 11 bases fitting TRBD1. This CDR3 comprises 14 residues. The junction had 2 bases not matched to a gene; V was cut back by 3 bases and J by 3 bases. Per the germline V gene, CDR1 is SGHRS and CDR2 is YFSETQ.

This chain joins TRBV2 and TRBJ1-2; D might be TRBD1 (5 bases). The CDR3 consists of 14 residues. CDR1 SNHLY and CDR2 FYNNEI come from the germline V gene. V dropped 6 bases and J dropped 5 bases, with 16 bases sitting between them. The CDR3 coding sequence is TGTGCCAGCAGGACCGACAGTGACCAATATGGCTACACCTTC. This encodes CASRTDSDQYGYTF.

There are a few counts of this clone. The chain joins TRBV20-1 to TRBJ2-5; 8 bases line up with TRBD2. Germline values: CDR1 DFQATT, CDR2 SNEGSKA (reference sequence). This CDR3 has 15 residues. Losses at the gene ends were 3 bases for V and 4 bases for J; bases not matched to a gene: 10. CDR3 nucleotide sequence: TGCAGTGCTAGTTCGAGCGGGAGCGTTCGAGAGACCCAGTACTTC. The encoded protein is CSASSSGSVRETQYF.

CDR3 sequence: CASSEYPREVGDTQYF. CDR3 sequence (DNA): TGTGCCAGCAGTGAATATCCTAGAGAAGTGGGAGATACGCAGTATTTT. V is TRBV25-1 and J is TRBJ2-3; D is unclear. The CDR3 contains 16 residues. Trimming removed 0 bases at V and 5 bases at J, with 15 bases between. The germline V gene encodes CDR1 MGHDK and CDR2 SYGVNS.